Below, 17 T cell receptor beta chains from the same sample are listed, as sequenced in a study of blood T cell repertoires in COVID-19. Here immunoSEQ multiplex PCR was the method, and the copy in TCRdb shows in-frame clones only, minus some. The sample carries some 290,000 clones, 85% to 90% recorded once. The sample comprised peripheral blood. The receptors come from a young woman with COVID-19, enrolled during active disease.

J is TRBJ1-3 and V is TRBV7-2; no definite D call. The CDR3 runs to 15 residues. Germline assignment: CDR1 SGHTA and CDR2 FQGNSA. Trimming pared 5 bases from V and 1 base from J, leaving 12 bases between. In DNA form, the CDR3 reads TGTGCCAGCAGCCCAATAGTCCTTTCTGGAAACACCATATATTTT. Its protein is CASSPIVLSGNTIYF.

V and J are TRBV28 and TRBJ2-7, with TRBD2 identical over 12 bases. After removal of 7 bases from V and 7 bases from J, the junction contained 8 bases not matched to a gene. The CDR3 totals 14 residues. Germline CDR1 is MDHEN and CDR2 is SYDVKM. The CDR3 protein is CASKLAGGSGEQYF. The CDR3 bases are TGTGCCAGCAAACTAGCGGGGGGTTCGGGGGAGCAGTACTTC.

This sequence joins TRBV5-6 and TRBJ1-1, with TRBD1 identical over 8 bases. The germline CDR1 and CDR2 sequences are SGHDT and YYEEEE. The length of the CDR3 is 16 residues. V shed 1 base and J 3 bases; nucleotides not matched to a gene: 8. Here the CDR3 DNA reads TGTGCCAGCAGCTTGTTGGCAGGGGGCGATTACACTGAAGCTTTCTTT. Its translation: CASSLLAGGDYTEAFF.

The chain links TRBV5-8 to TRBJ1-1; TRBD1 agrees at 7 bases. V trimming: 7 bases; J trimming: 1 base; junction bases outside the gene matches: 4. This CDR3 is built from 13 residues. CDR1 is SGHTS and CDR2 is YDEGEE in the germline V gene. This chain's CDR3 is CASDTGENTEAFF. The CDR3 DNA follows: TGTGCCAGCGACACAGGGGAGAACACTGAAGCTTTCTTT.

The chain recombines TRBV27 with TRBJ2-1; possible D gene TRBD2, 7 bases. CDR3 length: 13 residues. V gave up 8 bases and J gave up 6 bases, with 14 bases separating them. CDR1 and CDR2 from the germline V gene are MNHEY and SMNVEV (reference sequence). CDR3 sequence (DNA): TGTGCCAGCTCCTGGGGGGGGCCCAATGAGCAGTTCTTC. Protein sequence: CASSWGGPNEQFF.

The chain is built from TRBV14 and TRBJ2-7, with TRBD2 matching over 7 bases. The V gene's germline CDR1 is SGHDN and CDR2 FVKESK. V gave up 1 base and J gave up 3 bases; unmatched junction bases: 0. This CDR3 is 13 amino acids long. CDR3 in amino acids: CASSQASGYEQYF. The CDR3 DNA follows: TGTGCCAGCAGCCAAGCTAGCGGCTACGAGCAGTACTTC.

This chain joins TRBV11-2 and TRBJ2-3; D not certain. V lost 8 bases and J lost 6, with 9 bases in between. This CDR3 has 11 amino acids. CDR1 is SGHAT, CDR2 FQNNGV, per germline. The CDR3 region is CASGNGDTQYF. CDR3 sequence (DNA): TGTGCCAGCGGAAACGGGGATACGCAGTATTTT.

V is TRBV7-2 and J is TRBJ1-5; D unclear. V was cut by 3 bases and J by 5 bases, with 11 bases left in between. The CDR3 sequence is 14 residues long. Germline loops: CDR1 SGHTA, CDR2 FQGNSA. The CDR3 is CASSFPGGYQPQHF. DNA of the CDR3: TGTGCCAGCAGCTTTCCAGGAGGGTATCAGCCCCAGCATTTT.

V and J are TRBV18 and TRBJ2-7; D is uncertain. V shed 0 bases and J shed 2 bases, with 8 bases lying between them. Looked up from germline, CDR1 is KGHSH and CDR2 is LQKENI. This CDR3 has 14 residues. The CDR3 bases are TGTGCCAGCTCACCACCGTCGGTAACCTACGAGCAGTACTTC. It translates to CASSPPSVTYEQYF.

This chain joins TRBV10-2 and TRBJ1-4; D unclear. Deletions cut 8 bases from V and 8 bases from J, with 12 bases between. CDR1 is WSHSY and CDR2 is SAAADI in the germline V gene. The CDR3 length is 12 residues. The CDR3 is CASGSSGEKLFF. CDR3 coding DNA: TGCGCCAGCGGGAGCTCGGGGGAAAAACTGTTTTTT.

The V and J genes are TRBV11-2 and TRBJ2-1, with a tentative D call TRBD2 (6 bases). Germline V lookup: CDR1 SGHAT, CDR2 FQNNGV. The CDR3 spans 19 residues. V was clipped by 3 bases and J by 3 bases, with 24 bases between them. CDR3 nucleotide sequence: TGTGCCAGCAGCTTTGGTTACAATCTTCACGGGAGCCGCTACAATGAGCAGTTCTTC. It specifies CASSFGYNLHGSRYNEQFF.

This sequence joins TRBV5-1 and TRBJ1-4; 8 positions match TRBD1. Germline lookup yields CDR1 SGHRS and CDR2 YFSETQ. This CDR3 has 14 amino acids. V was pared by 4 bases and J by 6 bases, with 5 bases of the junction left unmatched. The DNA of the CDR3 is TGCGCCAGCAGCACTACAGGGGGGGATGAAAAACTGTTTTTT. This sequence encodes CASSTTGGDEKLFF. Supplemented by reference TRBV5-1 and TRBJ1-4, the full variable domain reads KAGVTQTPRYLIKTRGQQVTLSCSPISGHRSVSWYQQTPGQGLQFLFEYFSETQRNKGNFPGRFSGRQFSNSRSEMNVSTLELGDSALYLCASSTTGGDEKLFFGSGTQLSVL.

In its sample, this clone was seen once. The chain is built from TRBV2 and TRBJ1-2; D perhaps matches TRBD1 (5 bases). Per the germline V gene, CDR1 is SNHLY and CDR2 is FYNNEI. CDR3 size: 16 residues. V dropped 6 bases and J dropped 0 bases, with 17 bases sitting between them. CDR3 in amino acids: CASSATDSEANYGYTF. CDR3 nucleotides: TGTGCCAGCAGCGCAACAGACAGCGAGGCTAACTATGGCTACACCTTC.

The chain couples TRBV18 to TRBJ1-1; tentatively, D is TRBD1 (5 bases). CDR1 and CDR2 from the germline V gene are KGHSH and LQKENI. Trimming shortened V by 1 base and J by 8 bases, and 11 bases separated the two germline ends. The CDR3 loop spans 13 amino acids. The CDR3 DNA reads as TGTGCCAGCTCACCACAAGGGGTGGGGGAAGCTTTCTTT. Protein sequence: CASSPQGVGEAFF. Full variable domain (missing parts from reference TRBV18 and TRBJ1-1): NAGVMQNPRHLVRRRGQEARLRCSPMKGHSHVYWYRQLPEEGLKFMVYLQKENIIDESGMPKERFSAEFPKEGPSILRIQQVVRGDSAAYFCASSPQGVGEAFFGQGTRLTVV.

This rearrangement joins TRBV11-2 to TRBJ1-3; TRBD1 agrees at 9 bases. There are 15 residues in the CDR3. Germline V gives CDR1 SGHAT, CDR2 FQNNGV. V lost 5 bases and J lost 7; bases outside the gene matches: 9. The CDR3 reads CASSGTGGFRNTIYF. DNA for the CDR3: TGTGCCAGCAGCGGTACAGGGGGCTTTCGGAACACCATATATTTT.

The chain carries TRBV6-6 and TRBJ2-3, with TRBD2 identical over 10 bases. J was trimmed by 0 bases and V by 5 bases; bases with no gene match: 11. CDR1 is MNHNY and CDR2 is SVGAGI in the germline V gene (reference sequence). This CDR3 region has 18 residues. DNA of the CDR3: TGTGCCAGCAGTCAAAGGGTGGTAGCGGGGGGTAGCACAGATACGCAGTATTTT. Translated, it gives CASSQRVVAGGSTDTQYF.

The chain is built from TRBV5-1 and TRBJ1-6, with unresolved D. Germline values: CDR1 SGHRS, CDR2 YFSETQ. V shed 1 base and J shed 7 bases, with 12 bases lying between them. The CDR3 extends over 15 amino acids. The CDR3 reads CASSLQAFENSPLHF. CDR3 DNA: TGCGCCAGCAGCTTGCAGGCATTTGAGAATTCACCCCTCCACTTT.